The 24 T cell receptor beta chains reported below all come from one sample, sequenced in a study of draining lymph node invasion in breast cancer (dated by TCRdb to between 2020 and 2021). Memory conventional CD4 T cells were isolated by sorting for CD4+ CD45RA- CD25- cells. To prepare the library, bulk RNA-seq was applied. The instrument was an Illumina HiSeq 2500. TCRdb took the public reads, trimmed them with fastp at Q25, ran MiXCR for clone calling and kept in-frame beta chains. One record per CDR3 amino acid sequence lists the most common genes and DNA. The sample has some 3,000 distinct CDR3 sequences on record, 80% to 85% of them singletons. 9.5% to 10% of the sample goes to the ten largest clones. The sequenced material came from sorted memory CD4+ effector T cells from a lymph node. This sample's cell subset or site label indicates: CD45RA-negative sorted CD4+ T cells (memory Tconv or effector/memory Treg). The receptor set was obtained from a female donor with luminal breast cancer.

Concerning this clonotype: A clone one base away is much larger, so this may be a read error. The chain is built from TRBV6-2 or TRBV6-3 and TRBJ2-2, with D uncertain. CDR1 is MNHEY, CDR2 SVGEGT, per germline. V was clipped by 7 bases and J by 0 bases, with 9 bases between them. The CDR3 runs to 14 residues. The CDR3 reads CASKSGANTGELFF. The CDR3 nucleotides read TGTGCCAGCAAAAGTGGCGCGAACACCGGGGAGCTGTTTTTT.

The chain carries TRBV6-5 and TRBJ1-1, with D perhaps TRBD1 (6 bases). Germline-derived CDR1 and CDR2 are MNHEY and SVGAGI. The CDR3 runs 13 residues. Trimming removed 6 bases from V and 4 bases from J, with 12 bases in between. CDR3 bases: TGTGCCAGCAGCCTTACACAGGGCACTGAAGCTTTCTTT. Translated, it gives CASSLTQGTEAFF.

This clonotype was picked up a small number of times. The chain uses TRBV7-2 and TRBJ1-4; D uncertain. CDR1 and CDR2 (germline): SGHTA, FQGNSA. Deletions cut 1 base from V and 0 bases from J, with 6 bases between. The CDR3 is made up of 15 amino acids. CDR3 amino acids: CASSLVQSTNEKLFF. For the CDR3, the DNA is TGTGCCAGCAGCTTAGTGCAGTCAACTAATGAAAAACTGTTTTTT.

The chain joins TRBV11-2 to TRBJ1-2, with D perhaps TRBD1 (6 bases). The germline V gene encodes CDR1 SGHAT and CDR2 FQNNGV. The CDR3 extends over 14 amino acids. Trimming removed 5 bases from V and 7 bases from J, with 17 bases in between. CDR3 residues: CASSPPAGVGGYTF. Written as DNA, the CDR3 is TGTGCCAGCAGCCCCCCCGCAGGGGTGGGTGGCTACACCTTC.

In nucleotides, the CDR3 is TGTGCCAGCAGTGAAGAGGGGTTCACTGAAGCTTTCTTT. Translating it yields CASSEEGFTEAFF. The chain carries TRBV6-1 and TRBJ1-1, with D possibly matching TRBD1 (5 bases). Germline values: CDR1 MNHNS, CDR2 SASEGT. The length of the CDR3 is 13 residues. V was shortened by 1 base and J by 4 bases, with 7 bases between the two germline ends.

V usage is TRBV5-1 and J usage is TRBJ1-1; D is unresolved. Germline V gives CDR1 SGHRS, CDR2 YFSETQ. V was shortened by 4 bases and J by 1 base, with 8 bases between the two germline ends. This CDR3 region has 13 residues. The CDR3 DNA reads TGCGCCAGCAGCCCTGTGGAGAACACTGAAGCTTTCTTT. Translating gives CASSPVENTEAFF.

V and J are TRBV4-2 and TRBJ2-7, with D unresolved. The V end lost 0 bases, the J end lost 3 bases, and 9 bases lay between the germline ends. The CDR3 consists of 14 residues. CDR1 LGHNA and CDR2 YNFKEQ come from the germline V gene. This chain's CDR3 is CASSQETQIYEQYF. The CDR3 DNA reads TGTGCCAGCAGCCAAGAAACTCAGATCTACGAGCAGTACTTC.

This clonotype was seen more than once but under ten times. The CDR3 nucleotides are TGCGCCAGCAGCTTGCTGACTAGCGGGCGATACAATGAGCAGTTCTTC. Translation gives CASSLLTSGRYNEQFF. The V and J genes are TRBV5-1 and TRBJ2-1; 10 bases agree with TRBD2. Germline lookup yields CDR1 SGHRS and CDR2 YFSETQ. The CDR3 consists of 16 residues. Trimming took 1 base from V and 4 from J; bases not matched to a gene: 5.

The chain is built from TRBV6-1 and TRBJ2-3; tentatively, D is TRBD1 (7 bases). Trimming cost V 1 base and J 5 bases, with 37 bases left between them. Germline CDR1 and CDR2: MNHNS and SASEGT. The CDR3 is 23 amino acids. The CDR3 DNA reads as TGTGCCAGCAGTGAAGTAGGGGCGGGATCTTTCCTGGTGACAGGGCCACGCGGAGATACGCAGTATTTT. Translating it yields CASSEVGAGSFLVTGPRGDTQYF.

J is TRBJ1-1 and V is TRBV15; D is uncertain. The CDR3 length is 14 residues. The germline V and J ends were trimmed by 5 bases and 10 bases, with 20 bases remaining between them. Germline-derived CDR1 and CDR2 are LNHNV and YYDKDF (reference sequence). This CDR3 reads CATSPRRASERAFF. The CDR3 coding sequence is TGTGCCACCAGCCCACGCCGGGCCTCCGAACGAGCTTTCTTT.

This sequence joins TRBV2 and TRBJ2-2; D is undetermined. This CDR3 is built from 13 residues. Germline V gene data show CDR1 as SNHLY and CDR2 as FYNNEI. The V end lost 1 base, the J end lost 5 bases, and 5 bases lay between the germline ends. The CDR3 coding sequence is TGTGCCAGCAGTGAAGTTCCGACCGGGGAGCTGTTTTTT. It is translated as CASSEVPTGELFF.

This clonotype was seen more than once but under ten times. An end of the junction does not agree with germline; a read error may underlie this. V gene TRBV7-7 combines with J gene TRBJ2-2; possibly TRBD1 or TRBD2 for D (6 bases each). Germline loops: CDR1 SSHAT, CDR2 FNYEAQ (reference sequence). This CDR3 is 16 amino acids long. The CDR3 loop is CASSSAGGPNTGELFF. CDR3 DNA sequence: TGTGCTAGCAGTTCGGCCGGGGGCCCGAACACCGGGGAGCTGTTTTTT.

The chain joins TRBV20-1 to TRBJ1-1, with no clear D. Germline CDR1 is DFQATT and CDR2 is SNEGSKA (reference sequence). This CDR3 is built from 13 residues. The V end lost 0 bases, the J end lost 3 bases, and 8 bases lay between the germline ends. This chain's CDR3 is CSARDKPYTEAFF. The CDR3 region has the DNA TGCAGTGCTAGAGATAAGCCATACACTGAAGCTTTCTTT.

CDR3 in DNA: TGTGCCAGTACACAACCGGGAGGCCGGACCTTCTATGGCTACACCTTC. Residues: CASTQPGGRTFYGYTF. J is TRBJ1-2 and V is TRBV19; D not certain. CDR3 length equals 16 residues. Looked up from germline, CDR1 is LNHDA and CDR2 is SQIVND (reference sequence). The V end was cut by 7 bases, the J end by 4 bases, with 22 bases between.

The chain links TRBV7-2 to TRBJ2-7; 8 positions match TRBD1. The CDR3 contains 13 residues. Germline V CDR1 and CDR2: SGHTA, FQGNSA. V was clipped by 5 bases and J by 3 bases; unmatched bases: 3. The CDR3 region has the DNA TGTGCCAGCAGCCTACAGGGGGACTACGAGCAGTACTTC. It yields the protein CASSLQGDYEQYF.

The chain is built from TRBV5-1 and TRBJ1-1; perhaps TRBD1 as D (5 bases). The V end was cut by 0 bases, the J end by 4 bases, with 10 bases between. CDR1 and CDR2 from the germline V gene are SGHRS and YFSETQ. The CDR3 length is 14 residues. DNA of the CDR3: TGCGCCAGCAGCTTGGGGGACGGGGCCACTGAAGCTTTCTTT. Its protein is CASSLGDGATEAFF. The whole variable domain, filled in from reference TRBV5-1 and TRBJ1-1, reads KAGVTQTPRYLIKTRGQQVTLSCSPISGHRSVSWYQQTPGQGLQFLFEYFSETQRNKGNFPGRFSGRQFSNSRSEMNVSTLELGDSALYLCASSLGDGATEAFFGQGTRLTVV.

This sequence joins TRBV10-3 and TRBJ1-2; D gene uncertain. Germline V CDR1 and CDR2: ENHRY, SYGVKD. V lost 2 bases to trimming and J lost 3 bases, with 16 bases between them. The CDR3 runs to 16 residues. The CDR3, as DNA: TGTGCCATCAGTGAGGGACGTAAGGCCTCTCACTATGGCTACACCTTC. It codes for CAISEGRKASHYGYTF.

The V and J genes are TRBV11-1 and TRBJ2-2; tentatively, D is TRBD2 (5 bases). Germline CDR1 SGHAT, CDR2 FQDESV (reference sequence). CDR3 length: 14 residues. With 5 bases removed from V and 4 bases from J, the gap between germline ends came to 11 bases. CDR3 bases: TGTGCCAGCAGCGGGAGCTCCGGCACCGGGGAGCTGTTTTTT. Protein product: CASSGSSGTGELFF.

This chain uses TRBV20-1 with TRBJ2-2, with unresolved D. This CDR3 comprises 13 residues. Trimming took off 2 bases at V and 0 bases at J, with 4 bases between the two ends. Looked up from germline, CDR1 is DFQATT and CDR2 is SNEGSKA (reference sequence). The CDR3 loop reads CSARFANTGELFF. The CDR3 DNA sequence: TGCAGTGCTAGATTCGCGAACACCGGGGAGCTGTTTTTT.

The chain joins TRBV30 to TRBJ1-5; a possible D gene is TRBD1 (5 bases). The CDR3 is 14 residues long. The germline V and J ends were trimmed by 4 bases and 6 bases, with 16 bases remaining between them. CDR1 is GTSNPN and CDR2 is SVGIG in the germline V gene (reference sequence). As DNA, the CDR3 is TGTGCCTGGACCCTTGGGGGGGAAGGTCAGCCCCAGCATTTT. It is translated as CAWTLGGEGQPQHF.

J is TRBJ2-1 and V is TRBV24-1; no reliable D call. Germline CDR1 and CDR2: KGHDR and SFDVKD. The CDR3 spans 11 residues. V lost 0 bases and J lost 13, with 6 bases in between. CDR3 residues: CATSDLRLQFF. The CDR3 bases are TGTGCCACCAGTGATTTGAGGCTACAGTTCTTC.

This chain connects TRBV4-2 to TRBJ2-5; 9 bases line up with TRBD2. CDR3 length: 16 amino acids. The junction had 13 bases not matched to a gene; V was cut back by 4 bases and J by 7 bases. Germline lookup yields CDR1 LGHNA and CDR2 YNFKEQ. In nucleotides, the CDR3 is TGTGCCAGCAGCCGCGCGTCTAGCGGGGCCAAGGGGACCCAGTACTTC. This translates into CASSRASSGAKGTQYF.

The CDR3 DNA reads as TGTGCCAGCAGCTTGGATCAGGGCACAGATACGCAGTATTTT. Encoded protein: CASSLDQGTDTQYF. The V call is TRBV5-6, the J call TRBJ2-3; D gene unclear. Germline CDR1 reads SGHDT; CDR2 reads YYEEEE. This CDR3 contains 14 residues. Trimming took off 0 bases at V and 1 base at J, with 6 bases between the two ends.

The rearrangement links TRBV5-1 to TRBJ2-3; D gene ambiguous. V gave up 7 bases and J gave up 1 base, with 16 bases separating them. Germline lookup yields CDR1 SGHRS and CDR2 YFSETQ. This CDR3 region has 15 residues. Here the CDR3 reads CASSLTASRTDTQYF. CDR3 sequence (DNA): TGCGCCAGCTCCCTCACGGCTTCCCGCACAGATACGCAGTATTTT.